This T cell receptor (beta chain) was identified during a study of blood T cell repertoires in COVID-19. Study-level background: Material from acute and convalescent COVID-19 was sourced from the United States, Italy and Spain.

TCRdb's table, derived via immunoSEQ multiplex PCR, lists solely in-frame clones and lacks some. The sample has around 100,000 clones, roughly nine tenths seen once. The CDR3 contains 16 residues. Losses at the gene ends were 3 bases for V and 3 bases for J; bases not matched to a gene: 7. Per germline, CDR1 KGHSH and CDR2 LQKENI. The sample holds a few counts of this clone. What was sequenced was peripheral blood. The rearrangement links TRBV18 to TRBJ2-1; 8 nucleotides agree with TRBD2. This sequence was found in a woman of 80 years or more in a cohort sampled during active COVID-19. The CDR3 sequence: CASSPVVSGVYNEQFF. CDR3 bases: TGTGCCAGCTCACCCGTGGTTAGCGGGGTCTACAATGAGCAGTTCTTC.